A single sample is the source of the 31 T cell receptor beta chains below, sequenced in a study of radiotherapy plus CTLA-4 blockade in lung cancer. TCRdb's copy holds only in-frame clones and misses some; the assay was immunoSEQ multiplex PCR. The sample includes over 75,000 clones, about four fifths of them seen just once. The sample was peripheral blood, taken from a patient treated with radiotherapy plus ipilimumab. These receptors were obtained from a human donor with non-small cell lung cancer who had stable disease on radiotherapy plus ipilimumab.

This clone was observed a single time. This chain links TRBV6-4 with TRBJ2-3; 11 bases match TRBD2. Germline CDR1 is MRHNA and CDR2 is SNTAGT. V trimming: 3 bases; J trimming: 0 bases; junction bases outside the gene matches: 2. The CDR3 loop spans 16 amino acids. CDR3 DNA sequence: TGTGCCAGCAGTGAAATAGCGGGGGGGAGCACAGATACGCAGTATTTT. Its translation is CASSEIAGGSTDTQYF.

This chain connects TRBV11-2 to TRBJ1-6, with D possibly matching TRBD1 (5 bases). The CDR3 has 14 residues. V was shortened by 1 base and J by 4 bases, with 5 bases between the two germline ends. Germline assignment: CDR1 SGHAT and CDR2 FQNNGV. The CDR3, as DNA: TGTGCCAGCAGCTTAGGACAGTATAATTCACCCCTCCACTTT. This translates into CASSLGQYNSPLHF.

The chain links TRBV7-8 to TRBJ2-2, with 7 bases lining up with TRBD1. Germline CDR1 reads SGHVS; CDR2 reads FQNEAQ. The CDR3 is 15 amino acids. Unmatched junction bases numbered 4, after V lost 5 bases and J lost 1 base. CDR3 protein: CASSTRTGNTGELFF. CDR3 coding DNA: TGTGCCAGCAGCACCCGGACAGGGAACACCGGGGAGCTGTTTTTT.

The genes are TRBV20-1 and TRBJ1-6; D gene uncertain. The CDR3 totals 11 residues. V lost 5 bases and J lost 8, with 7 bases in between. Germline assignment: CDR1 DFQATT and CDR2 SNEGSKA (reference sequence). The CDR3, as DNA: TGCAGTGCTGGGATCGATTCACCCCTCCACTTT. Encoded protein: CSAGIDSPLHF.

The rearrangement uses TRBV27 and TRBJ1-2; 7 bases are a match to TRBD1. Germline CDR1 MNHEY, CDR2 SMNVEV (reference sequence). CDR3 length: 15 amino acids. V was pared by 1 base and J by 6 bases, with 8 bases of the junction left unmatched. The DNA for the CDR3 is TGTGCCAGCAGTTTATGGGCAGGGGGTAGGGATGGCTACACCTTC. Translating it yields CASSLWAGGRDGYTF.

This clone has just a few counts. The chain is built from TRBV7-8 and TRBJ2-1; 8 nucleotides agree with TRBD2. The CDR3 is 15 amino acids. Germline trimming cut 5 bases from V and 10 bases from J; bases unmatched to any gene: 13. Germline V CDR1 and CDR2: SGHVS, FQNEAQ. The CDR3 DNA follows: TGTGCCAGCAGCAAAAGGACTAGCCGGGAGGGGGAGCAGTTCTTC. As protein: CASSKRTSREGEQFF.

The rearrangement joins TRBV7-2 to TRBJ1-1, with D tentatively TRBD1 (5 bases). Per the germline V gene, CDR1 is SGHTA and CDR2 is FQGNSA. Trimming shortened V by 2 bases and J by 4 bases, and 8 bases separated the two germline ends. The CDR3 sequence is 13 residues long. For the CDR3, the DNA is TGTGCCAGCAGCTTAACGGGGCTCACTGAAGCTTTCTTT. Protein product: CASSLTGLTEAFF.

The genes are TRBV9 and TRBJ2-3, with TRBD2 matching over 14 bases. The CDR3 sequence is 20 residues long. Trimming took 4 bases from V and 2 from J; bases not matched to a gene: 15. Germline CDR1 is SGDLS and CDR2 is YYNGEE. CDR3 sequence reads: CASSPRAPGLAGGATDTQYF. CDR3 nucleotide sequence: TGTGCCAGCAGCCCCCGGGCACCCGGACTAGCGGGAGGTGCCACAGATACGCAGTATTTT.

In nucleotides, the CDR3 is TGTGCCAGCAGTCACGATTCCCGGACTAGCGGGAGGACGAACGAGCAGTACTTC. Encoded protein: CASSHDSRTSGRTNEQYF. The chain uses TRBV28 and TRBJ2-7, with 14 bases that match TRBD2. V lost 5 bases, J lost 5 bases, and 14 bases stayed unmatched. Germline CDR1 reads MDHEN; CDR2 reads SYDVKM. This CDR3 contains 18 residues.

This clone was recorded a few times. The chain employs TRBV6-1 and TRBJ2-1, with TRBD1 identical over 9 bases. Trimming cost V 7 bases and J 0 bases; bases outside gene matches: 4. CDR3 length equals 15 residues. CDR1 is MNHNS, CDR2 SASEGT, per germline. CDR3 sequence (DNA): TGTGCCAGCACCCTGGACAGGGGCTCCTACAATGAGCAGTTCTTC. This encodes CASTLDRGSYNEQFF.

The J gene is TRBJ1-2, the V gene TRBV28; tentative D call: TRBD1 (5 bases). Trimming shortened V by 6 bases and J by 4 bases, and 15 bases separated the two germline ends. Germline V gene sequence: CDR1 MDHEN, CDR2 SYDVKM. The CDR3 runs 14 residues. CDR3 nucleotides: TGTGCCAGCAGGCAGGGTGGAAGTAGCTATGGCTACACCTTC. Translation gives CASRQGGSSYGYTF.

This chain connects TRBV6-1 to TRBJ1-2; D is possibly TRBD1 (5 bases). V was trimmed by 5 bases and J by 4 bases, leaving 11 bases between them. CDR3 length: 13 amino acids. Germline assignment: CDR1 MNHNS and CDR2 SASEGT. The CDR3 protein is CASSPSGGYGYTF. The CDR3 nucleotides read TGTGCCAGCAGTCCCAGTGGGGGCTATGGCTACACCTTC.

CDR3 in DNA: TGTGCCAGCAGCCGTAGCGGGGGGCAGACAGATACGCAGTATTTT. Its translation: CASSRSGGQTDTQYF. The rearrangement links TRBV5-4 to TRBJ2-3; 10 bases align to TRBD2. There are 15 residues in the CDR3. CDR1 and CDR2 from the germline V gene are SGHNT and YYREEE (reference sequence). The V and J ends lost 4 bases and 3 bases, in that order; junction bases with no gene match: 5.

The rearrangement links TRBV5-8 to TRBJ2-1; no firm D call. Trimming removed 4 bases at V and 14 bases at J, with 13 bases between. This CDR3 comprises 11 residues. CDR1 is SGHTS, CDR2 YDEGEE, per germline. The CDR3 region has the DNA TGTGCCAGCAGCCCGGCGGTGACAAAGTTCTTC. It is translated as CASSPAVTKFF.

Written as DNA, the CDR3 is TGTGCCAGCAGCCCGCACCCGGGACAGGGGATCGGCGGGGAGCTGTTTTTT. Its translation: CASSPHPGQGIGGELFF. The chain has TRBV7-3 and TRBJ2-2; 10 nucleotides align to TRBD1. The CDR3 covers 17 residues. CDR1 is SGHTA, CDR2 FQGTGA, per germline. V lost 5 bases and J lost 7; bases outside the gene matches: 13.

The chain has TRBV18 and TRBJ2-5, with D perhaps TRBD1 or TRBD2 (6 bases each). This CDR3 contains 14 residues. CDR1 KGHSH and CDR2 LQKENI come from the germline V gene. Trimming took 3 bases from V and 4 from J, leaving 12 bases between them. CDR3 DNA: TGTGCCAGCTCACCGACGGAGGGGGGAGAGACCCAGTACTTC. Its translation is CASSPTEGGETQYF.

This chain links TRBV19 with TRBJ2-5, with D perhaps matching TRBD2 (5 bases). Trimming removed 1 base at V and 5 bases at J, with 11 bases between. CDR3 length: 14 amino acids. The germline V gene encodes CDR1 LNHDA and CDR2 SQIVND (reference sequence). DNA of the CDR3: TGTGCCAGTAGTATAGGAGGGCCGGGGGAGACCCAGTACTTC. Residues: CASSIGGPGETQYF.

The chain joins TRBV7-6 to TRBJ1-6; D remains unclear. CDR3 length: 14 amino acids. Germline assignment: CDR1 SGHVS and CDR2 FNYEAQ. V was clipped by 5 bases and J by 0 bases, with 5 bases between them. The CDR3 is CASSPSSYNSPLHF. CDR3 nucleotides: TGTGCCAGCAGCCCGAGCTCCTATAATTCACCCCTCCACTTT.

The CDR3 sequence is CASGGTGGGKNIQYF. The CDR3 DNA is TGCGCCAGCGGGGGGACAGGGGGAGGCAAAAACATTCAGTACTTC. The gene calls are TRBV10-2 and TRBJ2-4; 11 bases match TRBD1. The J segment lost 3 bases and the V segment lost 8 bases, leaving 6 bases of the junction unmatched. Per germline, CDR1 WSHSY and CDR2 SAAADI. The CDR3 extends over 15 amino acids.

The chain combines TRBV7-9 with TRBJ1-2, with TRBD1 identical over 9 bases. CDR1 is SEHNR, CDR2 FQNEAQ, per germline (reference sequence). J gave up 7 bases and V 1 base, and 7 bases lay outside the gene matches. This CDR3 is 15 amino acids long. The CDR3 DNA follows: TGTGCCAGCAGCTTAGTTGAGGGGGACAGGGTTGGCTACACCTTC. Translated: CASSLVEGDRVGYTF.

The chain is built from TRBV19 and TRBJ2-1, with D perhaps matching TRBD1 (6 bases). The CDR3 extends over 15 amino acids. V was trimmed by 7 bases and J by 0 bases, leaving 13 bases between them. Per the germline V gene, CDR1 is LNHDA and CDR2 is SQIVND (reference sequence). The CDR3 sequence is CASTDRRSSYNEQFF. Written as DNA, the CDR3 is TGTGCCAGTACCGACAGGAGGAGCTCCTACAATGAGCAGTTCTTC. The whole variable domain, filled in from reference TRBV19 and TRBJ2-1, reads DGGITQSPKYLFRKEGQNVTLSCEQNLNHDAMYWYRQDPGQGLRLIYYSQIVNDFQKGDIAEGYSVSREKKESFPLTVTSAQKNPTAFYLCASTDRRSSYNEQFFGPGTRLTVL.

This clone has just a few counts. The chain is built from TRBV18 and TRBJ1-5; TRBD1 matches at 9 bases. Germline CDR1 reads KGHSH; CDR2 reads LQKENI. V gave up 5 bases and J gave up 3 bases; unmatched junction bases: 5. This CDR3 has 15 residues. CDR3 loop: CASSSGTGNNQPQHF. DNA of the CDR3: TGTGCCAGCTCATCCGGGACAGGGAACAATCAGCCCCAGCATTTT. Full variable domain (rest looked up from reference TRBV18 and TRBJ1-5): NAGVMQNPRHLVRRRGQEARLRCSPMKGHSHVYWYRQLPEEGLKFMVYLQKENIIDESGMPKERFSAEFPKEGPSILRIQQVVRGDSAAYFCASSSGTGNNQPQHFGDGTRLSIL.

The gene calls are TRBV5-1 and TRBJ2-5; 13 bases agree with TRBD2. The CDR3 consists of 15 residues. The J segment lost 5 bases and the V segment lost 7 bases, leaving 8 bases of the junction unmatched. Per germline, CDR1 SGHRS and CDR2 YFSETQ. The CDR3 nucleotides read TGCGCCAGCGGTCGACTAGCGGGAGGCGGGGAGACCCAGTACTTC. Amino acid sequence: CASGRLAGGGETQYF.

The chain combines TRBV19 with TRBJ1-1; D is uncertain. Germline loops: CDR1 LNHDA, CDR2 SQIVND (reference sequence). The germline V and J ends were trimmed by 10 bases and 1 base, with 19 bases remaining between them. The CDR3 loop spans 15 amino acids. CDR3 amino acids: CATSKAHLGNTEAFF. Here the CDR3 DNA reads TGTGCCACATCCAAGGCGCACTTGGGGAACACTGAAGCTTTCTTT.

The chain is built from TRBV7-2 and TRBJ2-3, with D possibly TRBD2 on 6 matching bases. From germline, CDR1 is SGHTA and CDR2 FQGNSA. The CDR3 runs to 12 residues. V lost 2 bases and J lost 9, with 9 bases in between. The CDR3: CASSLYSGTQYF. CDR3 sequence (DNA): TGTGCCAGCAGCTTATATAGCGGAACGCAGTATTTT.

The chain has TRBV27 and TRBJ1-4; D not resolved. This CDR3 region has 15 residues. The germline V and J ends were trimmed by 5 bases and 3 bases, with 13 bases remaining between them. Germline V gene data show CDR1 as MNHEY and CDR2 as SMNVEV (reference sequence). The CDR3 reads CASSSLGASNEKLFF. Written as DNA, the CDR3 is TGTGCCAGCAGTAGTCTGGGTGCCTCTAATGAAAAACTGTTTTTT.

The chain couples TRBV5-1 to TRBJ2-3; either TRBD1 or TRBD2 may supply D (5 bases each). The V gene's germline CDR1 is SGHRS and CDR2 YFSETQ. The V end was cut by 1 base, the J end by 2 bases, with 11 bases between. The CDR3 runs 15 residues. CDR3 in DNA: TGCGCCAGCAGCTTGACTGGGGGTGCCACAGATACGCAGTATTTT. This translates into CASSLTGGATDTQYF.

V usage is TRBV9 and J usage is TRBJ2-1; TRBD2 agrees at 13 bases. Germline lookup yields CDR1 SGDLS and CDR2 YYNGEE. This CDR3 has 14 residues. J was trimmed by 12 bases and V by 5 bases; bases with no gene match: 8. CDR3 sequence: CASSRTSGSGRQFF. The DNA of the CDR3 is TGTGCCAGCAGTCGGACTAGCGGGAGCGGGAGGCAGTTCTTC.

The gene calls are TRBV19 and TRBJ1-5; D is unclear. V was clipped by 2 bases and J by 7 bases, with 9 bases between them. CDR3 length: 13 residues. Germline V gene sequence: CDR1 LNHDA, CDR2 SQIVND (reference sequence). CDR3: CASSIMVEQPQHF. CDR3 DNA: TGTGCCAGTAGTATAATGGTGGAACAGCCCCAGCATTTT.

This clone was detected a few times. The V and J genes are TRBV4-2 and TRBJ2-7; the D is unclear. The CDR3 length is 14 residues. Germline V gene data show CDR1 as LGHNA and CDR2 as YNFKEQ. Trimming shortened V by 3 bases and J by 5 bases, and 14 bases separated the two germline ends. The CDR3 sequence: CASSHGPSRDEQYF. The CDR3 coding sequence is TGTGCCAGCAGCCACGGCCCCTCTAGGGACGAGCAGTACTTC.

This clone appeared once. The genes are TRBV30 and TRBJ1-2; D is possibly TRBD1 (6 bases). Germline values: CDR1 GTSNPN, CDR2 SVGIG (reference sequence). The V end lost 7 bases, the J end lost 1 base, and 19 bases lay between the germline ends. This CDR3 is 15 amino acids long. The CDR3 spells CASTPLQGSNYGYTF. The CDR3 nucleotides read TGTGCCTCCACACCCCTGCAGGGGAGTAACTATGGCTACACCTTC. The full variable domain, with the rest looked up from reference TRBV30 and TRBJ1-2, is SQTIHQWPATLVQPVGSPLSLECTVEGTSNPNLYWYRQAAGRGLQLLFYSVGIGQISSEVPQNLSASRPQDRQFILSSKKLLLSDSGFYLCASTPLQGSNYGYTFGSGTRLTVV.